A selection of T cell receptor beta chains follows, all from one sample in a study of blood T cell repertoires in COVID-19. The assay was immunoSEQ multiplex PCR, and TCRdb's table has in-frame clones only and misses some. The sample carries 55,000 to 65,000 clones, approximately 78% recorded once. The sample comprised peripheral blood. The receptor source for this set is a human donor in a cohort sampled during active COVID-19. Both conserved end residues are part of each CDR3. A D gene is named only where the DNA matches it firmly. A row's size may be missing; if present it is once, few, many or a size class.

TRBJ1-6 | NA | few | TRBV6-5 | CASRARKTRSPLHF | TGTGCCAGCAGGGCCCGAAAGACTCGGTCACCCCTCCACTTT
TRBJ1-5 | NA | few | TRBV6-5 | CASSQGGQPQHF | TGTGCCAGCAGTCAGGGAGGTCAGCCCCAGCATTTT
TRBJ2-1 | NA | NA | TRBV2 | CASSALTSGDEQFF | TGTGCCAGCAGCGCCCTGACTAGTGGCGATGAGCAGTTCTTC
TRBJ1-3 | NA | few | TRBV6-5 | CASITGGGGNTIYF | TGTGCCAGCATCACGGGGGGCGGTGGAAACACCATATATTTT
TRBJ1-2 | TRBD1 | NA | TRBV5-6 | CASSPGQGARGYTF | TGTGCCAGCAGCCCGGGACAGGGGGCTCGAGGCTACACCTTC
TRBJ1-6 | NA | NA | TRBV11-3 | CASNRGGNSPLHF | TGTGCCAGCAACCGCGGGGGGAATTCACCCCTCCACTTT
TRBJ2-3 | TRBD1 | NA | TRBV9 | CASNEQGESDTQYF | TGTGCCAGCAACGAACAGGGGGAATCGGATACGCAGTATTTT
TRBJ1-4 | NA | once | TRBV5-4 | CASRPRGGDEKLFF | TGTGCGTCTCGGCCCCGGGGCGGGGATGAAAAACTGTTTTTT
TRBJ1-2 | TRBD1 | NA | TRBV29-1 | CSVADREGNGYTF | TGCAGCGTTGCGGACAGGGAAGGGAATGGCTACACCTTC
TRBJ1-3 | NA | few | TRBV12-3/TRBV12-4 | CASSLGATIYF | TGTGCCAGCAGTTTGGGGGCCACCATATATTTT
TRBJ2-2 | NA | once | TRBV30 | CAWSSRWQNTGELFF | TGTGCCTGGAGCTCGAGGTGGCAGAACACCGGGGAGCTGTTTTTT
TRBJ1-2 | NA | once | TRBV9 | CASRGGRSIYGYTF | TGTGCCAGCAGGGGAGGACGGTCGATCTATGGCTACACCTTC
TRBJ2-7 | NA | NA | TRBV11-2 | CASSLITGSYEQYF | TGTGCCAGCAGCTTAATCACAGGCAGCTACGAGCAGTACTTC
TRBJ1-5 | NA | NA | TRBV28 | CASSLFDSVWPLRNQPQHF | TGTGCCAGCAGTTTGTTTGACTCAGTGTGGCCCTTGCGCAATCAGCCCCAGCATTTT
TRBJ2-2 | TRBD2 | few | TRBV5-1 | CASRRTSGGSLGELFF | TGCGCCAGCAGACGAACTAGCGGGGGATCCCTCGGGGAGCTGTTTTTT
TRBJ2-1 | NA | NA | TRBV5-1 | CASSLWGSSSYNEQFF | TGCGCCAGCAGCTTGTGGGGCTCCAGCTCCTACAATGAGCAGTTCTTC
TRBJ2-3 | NA | few | TRBV4-1 | CASRLTPFTDTQYF | TGCGCCAGCAGATTGACTCCTTTCACAGATACGCAGTATTTT
TRBJ1-5 | NA | NA | TRBV30 | CAWSGGQSAFQPQHF | TGTGCCTGGAGTGGTGGACAATCCGCCTTTCAGCCCCAGCATTTT
TRBJ2-2 | TRBD2 | NA | TRBV12-5 | CASGLNSGGLNTGELFF | TGTGCTAGTGGTTTGAATAGCGGGGGACTTAACACCGGGGAGCTGTTTTTT
TRBJ2-7 | NA | NA | TRBV30 | CAWTGYNRVYEQYF | TGTGCCTGGACGGGATATAACAGGGTATACGAGCAGTACTTC
TRBJ2-5 | NA | NA | TRBV7-2 | CASSSAGGGETQYF | TGTGCCAGCAGCTCCGCCGGAGGCGGAGAGACCCAGTACTTC
TRBJ2-5 | TRBD1 | once | TRBV6-6 | CASSQIPGTVQETQYF | TGTGCCAGCAGCCAAATTCCGGGGACAGTACAAGAGACCCAGTACTTC
TRBJ2-3 | TRBD2 | few | TRBV7-8 | CASSFYSGGGTDTQYF | TGTGCCAGCAGCTTTTACTCGGGGGGAGGCACAGATACGCAGTATTTT
TRBJ1-6 | NA | NA | TRBV10-2 | CASVLGDGSPLHF | TGCGCCAGCGTTCTAGGAGATGGTTCACCCCTCCACTTT
TRBJ1-1 | NA | NA | TRBV7-9 | CASSSTGRNTEAFF | TGTGCCAGCAGTTCCACAGGGAGGAACACTGAAGCTTTCTTT
TRBJ1-3 | NA | NA | TRBV13 | CASSPTGGSDTIYF | TGTGCCAGCAGCCCAACCGGGGGTAGCGACACCATATATTTT
TRBJ2-6 | NA | few | TRBV28 | CASSWHRGGSSGANVLTF | TGTGCCAGCAGTTGGCACAGGGGGGGTTCGTCCGGGGCCAACGTCCTGACTTTC
TRBJ2-7 | TRBD1 | many | TRBV19 | CASSRDRQYEQYF | TGTGCCAGTAGCCGGGACAGGCAATACGAGCAGTACTTC
TRBJ1-6 | TRBD1 | NA | TRBV7-9 | CASSSTGYNSPLHF | TGTGCCAGCAGCTCGACAGGGTATAATTCACCCCTCCACTTT
TRBJ1-2 | NA | NA | TRBV2 | CASSVEQGTGYTF | TGTGCCAGCAGCGTGGAGCAGGGCACGGGCTACACCTTC
TRBJ2-7 | TRBD1 | NA | TRBV6-5 | CASRPGTGGYEQYF | TGTGCCAGCAGGCCCGGGACAGGGGGCTACGAGCAGTACTTC
TRBJ2-2 | NA | NA | TRBV5-1 | CASSSEGNTGELFF | TGCGCCAGCAGCTCGGAGGGGAACACCGGGGAGCTGTTTTTT
TRBJ2-1 | TRBD2 | once | TRBV3-1/TRBV3-2 | CASSQDKGTTVANEQFF | TGTGCCAGCAGCCAAGATAAAGGGACTACGGTGGCCAATGAGCAGTTCTTC
TRBJ1-1 | NA | NA | TRBV7-9 | CASSPRLNFVAEAFF | TGTGCCAGCAGCCCCCGACTCAATTTCGTTGCTGAAGCTTTCTTT
TRBJ2-1 | TRBD2 | NA | TRBV6-1 | CASSDVRGAVYNEQFF | TGTGCCAGCAGTGATGTGCGGGGGGCCGTCTACAATGAGCAGTTCTTC
TRBJ2-1 | TRBD2 | NA | TRBV2 | CASTLASYNEQFF | TGTGCCAGCACACTAGCGTCCTACAATGAGCAGTTCTTC
TRBJ2-2 | TRBD2 | NA | TRBV27 | CASKLGLAGYGELFF | TGTGCCAGCAAACTTGGACTAGCGGGTTATGGGGAGCTGTTTTTT
TRBJ2-2 | NA | NA | TRBV11-2 | CASSYGTSDTGELFF | TGTGCCAGCAGCTACGGGACTTCTGACACCGGGGAGCTGTTTTTT
TRBJ1-1 | TRBD1 | NA | TRBV6-5 | CASSPRTGANTEAFF | TGTGCCAGCAGTCCGCGGACAGGGGCAAACACTGAAGCTTTCTTT
TRBJ1-2 | TRBD1 | NA | TRBV28 | CASTGTVGGYTF | TGTGCCAGCACCGGGACAGTAGGAGGCTACACCTTC
TRBJ2-2 | NA | few | TRBV7-2 | CASSLVASAIGGELFF | TGTGCCAGCAGCTTAGTGGCTAGCGCAATCGGCGGGGAGCTGTTTTTT
TRBJ1-1 | NA | NA | TRBV12-3/TRBV12-4 | CASSLRVGLEAFF | TGTGCCAGCAGTCTGAGAGTGGGGCTTGAAGCTTTCTTT
TRBJ1-5 | TRBD1 | few | TRBV7-9 | CASSSGTANNQPQHF | TGTGCCAGCAGCTCCGGGACAGCAAATAATCAGCCCCAGCATTTT
TRBJ2-5 | TRBD1 | NA | TRBV25-1 | CASSENPHRGQETQYF | TGTGCCAGCAGTGAAAATCCCCACAGGGGGCAAGAGACCCAGTACTTC
TRBJ2-4 | TRBD1 | NA | TRBV7-9 | CASSQGTGIKNIQYF | TGTGCCAGCAGCCAAGGGACAGGAATCAAAAACATTCAGTACTTC
TRBJ2-5 | NA | NA | TRBV30 | CAWSVLHFRETQYF | TGTGCCTGGAGTGTACTACACTTTAGGGAGACCCAGTACTTC
TRBJ2-3 | NA | NA | TRBV5-1 | CASSFGLLTDTQYF | TGCGCCAGCAGCTTTGGGCTCCTCACAGATACGCAGTATTTT
TRBJ2-1 | NA | NA | TRBV29-1 | CSVGRGNEQFF | TGCAGCGTTGGTCGGGGGAATGAGCAGTTCTTC
TRBJ1-2 | TRBD1 | NA | TRBV18 | CASSEHPGTAGEGYTF | TGTGCCAGCTCAGAACACCCCGGGACAGCGGGAGAAGGCTACACCTTC